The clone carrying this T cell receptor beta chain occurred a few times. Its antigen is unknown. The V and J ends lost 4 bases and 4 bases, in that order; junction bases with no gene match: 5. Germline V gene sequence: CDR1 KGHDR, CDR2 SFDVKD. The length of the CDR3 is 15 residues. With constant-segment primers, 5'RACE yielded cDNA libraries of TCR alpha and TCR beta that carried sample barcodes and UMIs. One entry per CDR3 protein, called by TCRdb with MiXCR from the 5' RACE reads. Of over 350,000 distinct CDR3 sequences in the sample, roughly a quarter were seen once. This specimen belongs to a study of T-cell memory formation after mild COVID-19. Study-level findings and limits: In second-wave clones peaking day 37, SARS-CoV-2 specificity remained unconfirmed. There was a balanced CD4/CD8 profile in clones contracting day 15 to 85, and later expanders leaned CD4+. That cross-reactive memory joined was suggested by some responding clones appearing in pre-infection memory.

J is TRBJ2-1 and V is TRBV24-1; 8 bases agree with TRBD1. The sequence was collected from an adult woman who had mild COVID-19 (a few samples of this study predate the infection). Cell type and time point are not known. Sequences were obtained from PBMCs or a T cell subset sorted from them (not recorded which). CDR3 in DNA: TGTGCCACCAGTGAAGCAGGGGGCTGGTACAATGAGCAGTTCTTC. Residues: CATSEAGGWYNEQFF.